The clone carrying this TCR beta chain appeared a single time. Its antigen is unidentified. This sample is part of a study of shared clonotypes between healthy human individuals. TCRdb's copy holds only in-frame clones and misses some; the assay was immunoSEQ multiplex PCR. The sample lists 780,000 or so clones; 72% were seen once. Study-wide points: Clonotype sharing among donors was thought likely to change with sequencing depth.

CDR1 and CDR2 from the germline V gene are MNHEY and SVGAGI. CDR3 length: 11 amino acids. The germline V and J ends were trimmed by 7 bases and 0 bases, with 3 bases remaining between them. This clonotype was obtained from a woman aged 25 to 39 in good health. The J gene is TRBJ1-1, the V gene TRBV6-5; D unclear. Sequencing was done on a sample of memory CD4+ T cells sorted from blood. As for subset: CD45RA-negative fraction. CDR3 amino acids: CASTMNTEAFF. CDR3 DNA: TGTGCCAGCACGATGAACACTGAAGCTTTCTTT.